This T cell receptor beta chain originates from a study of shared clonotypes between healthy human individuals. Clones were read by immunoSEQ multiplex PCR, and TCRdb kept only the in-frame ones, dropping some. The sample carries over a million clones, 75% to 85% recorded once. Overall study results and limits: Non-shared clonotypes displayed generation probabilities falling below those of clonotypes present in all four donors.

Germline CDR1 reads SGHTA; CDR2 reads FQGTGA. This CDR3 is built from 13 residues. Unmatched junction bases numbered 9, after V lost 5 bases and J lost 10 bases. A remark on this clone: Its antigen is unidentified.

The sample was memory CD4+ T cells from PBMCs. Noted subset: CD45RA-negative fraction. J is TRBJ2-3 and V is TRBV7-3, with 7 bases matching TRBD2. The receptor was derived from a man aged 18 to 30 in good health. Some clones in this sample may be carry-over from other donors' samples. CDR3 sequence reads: CASSQSGEGPQYF. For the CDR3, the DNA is TGTGCCAGCAGCCAGAGCGGGGAGGGGCCGCAGTATTTT.